Described below is a single T cell receptor beta chain sequence and its context. In the same sample, other DNA sequences code for this CDR3. The data originate from a study of T cell responses to AZD1222 COVID-19 vaccine. V was trimmed by 0 bases and J by 7 bases, leaving 10 bases between them. Germline values: CDR1 SGHTA, CDR2 FQGNSA. This CDR3 has 14 amino acids. TCRdb keeps only in-frame clones here, not all; method: immunoSEQ multiplex PCR. This table has about 150,000 clones, about 87% appearing once. The J gene is TRBJ1-5, the V gene TRBV7-2; D is unresolved. This TCR came from an adult in good health. The material sequenced was peripheral blood, taken on day 0 of AZD1222 vaccination. CDR3 nucleotides: TGTGCCAGCAGCTTAGCTGGGGTTGGGCAGCCCCAGCATTTT. It codes for CASSLAGVGQPQHF. The complete variable domain, with remaining parts taken from reference TRBV7-2 and TRBJ1-5, reads GAGVSQSPSNKVTEKGKDVELRCDPISGHTALYWYRQSLGQGLEFLIYFQGNSAPDKSGLPSDRFSAERTGGSVSTLTIQRTQQEDSAVYLCASSLAGVGQPQHFGDGTRLSIL.